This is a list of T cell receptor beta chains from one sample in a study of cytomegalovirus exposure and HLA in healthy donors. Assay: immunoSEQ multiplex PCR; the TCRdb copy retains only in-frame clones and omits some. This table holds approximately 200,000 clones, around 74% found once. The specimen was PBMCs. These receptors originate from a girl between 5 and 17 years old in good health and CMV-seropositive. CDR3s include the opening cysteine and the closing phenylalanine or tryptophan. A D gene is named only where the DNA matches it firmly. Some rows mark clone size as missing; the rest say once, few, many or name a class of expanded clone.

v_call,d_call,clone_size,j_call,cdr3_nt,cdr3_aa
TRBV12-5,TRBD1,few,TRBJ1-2,TGTGCTAGTGGTTCTACCCCCCGGACAGGGAATGGCTACACCTTC,CASGSTPRTGNGYTF
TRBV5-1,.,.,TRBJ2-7,TGCGCCAGCAGCTTGGGGCATGGGGGCACCTACGAGCAGTACTTC,CASSLGHGGTYEQYF
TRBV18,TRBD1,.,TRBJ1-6,TGTGCCAGCTCATTACCGGGACAGGGACGGTCACCCCTCCACTTT,CASSLPGQGRSPLHF
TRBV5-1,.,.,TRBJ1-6,TGCGCCAGCCGGCCGGACATCGGGTCACCCCTCCACTTT,CASRPDIGSPLHF
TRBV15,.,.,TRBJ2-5,TGTGCCACCAGCACCCGCGGGGGCGGCGAGACCCAGTACTTC,CATSTRGGGETQYF
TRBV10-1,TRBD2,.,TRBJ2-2,TGCGCCAGCAGCCCTAGCGGGAACACCGGGGAGCTGTTTTTT,CASSPSGNTGELFF
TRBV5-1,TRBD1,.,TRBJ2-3,TGCGCCAGCAGGTCCCCGGGACAGGGCACAGATACGCAGTATTTT,CASRSPGQGTDTQYF
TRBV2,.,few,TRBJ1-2,TGTGCCAGCAGTGAAACAGGGTCCTATGGCTACACCTTC,CASSETGSYGYTF
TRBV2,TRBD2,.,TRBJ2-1,TGTGCCAGCCGGGCGGGGGGGCGATACAATGAGCAGTTCTTC,CASRAGGRYNEQFF
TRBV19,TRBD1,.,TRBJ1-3,TGTGCCAGTAGTATCCCAGGGGGGAGCTCTGGAAACACCATATATTTT,CASSIPGGSSGNTIYF
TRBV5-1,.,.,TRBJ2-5,TGCGCCAGCAGCCAAAGGTGGACTCAAGAGACCCAGTACTTC,CASSQRWTQETQYF
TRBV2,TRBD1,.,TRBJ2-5,TGTGCCAGCAGTGAAGGGGACAGGGAAGAGACCCAGTACTTC,CASSEGDREETQYF
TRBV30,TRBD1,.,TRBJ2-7,TGTGCCACCCGGGACAGGGGTCACGAGCAGTACTTC,CATRDRGHEQYF
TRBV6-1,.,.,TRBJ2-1,TGTGCCAGCAGATCGGGTTTGGCCTACAATGAGCAGTTCTTC,CASRSGLAYNEQFF
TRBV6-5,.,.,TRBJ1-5,TGTGCCAGCAGTTTTGTGGAGACAGGGCCCCAGCATTTT,CASSFVETGPQHF
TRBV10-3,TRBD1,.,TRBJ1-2,TGTGCCATCAGAGACAGGGGGAATGACTATGGCTACACCTTC,CAIRDRGNDYGYTF
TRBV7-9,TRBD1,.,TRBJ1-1,TGTGCCAGCAGCTTAGGGGGACAGGGGGCGACGGCTTTCTTT,CASSLGGQGATAFF
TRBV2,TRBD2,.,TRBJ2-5,TGTGCCAGCAGGGGAAGACTAGCGGGGGAAGAGACCCAGTACTTC,CASRGRLAGEETQYF
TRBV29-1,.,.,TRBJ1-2,TGCAGCGTTGATGTCGGCAGGTCGTGGTACACCTTC,CSVDVGRSWYTF
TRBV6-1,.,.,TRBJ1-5,TGTGCCAGCAGTGAAATGGGACTGGGGCAGCCCCAGCATTTT,CASSEMGLGQPQHF
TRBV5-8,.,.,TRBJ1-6,TGTGCCAGCAGCCCCGGGGTGGATGATTCACCCCTCCACTTT,CASSPGVDDSPLHF
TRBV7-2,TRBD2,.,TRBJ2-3,TGTGCCAGCAGCTTTAGCGGGGGGGCAATGACAGATACGCAGTATTTT,CASSFSGGAMTDTQYF
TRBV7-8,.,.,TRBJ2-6,TGTGCCAGCAGCCCCCAACGGGTCGGGGCCAACGTCCTGACTTTC,CASSPQRVGANVLTF
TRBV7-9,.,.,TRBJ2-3,TGTGTCCTCGGTGGCCAGAGACGGAGGAACACAGATACGCAGTATTTT,CVLGGQRRRNTDTQYF
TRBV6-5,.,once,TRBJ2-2,TGTGCCAGCAGTTACCAGACTGTCACCGGGGAGCTGTTTTTT,CASSYQTVTGELFF
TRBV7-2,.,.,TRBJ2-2,TGTGCCAGCAGCTTAGAAAGCGGGCTCCCCACCGGGGAGCTGTTTTTT,CASSLESGLPTGELFF
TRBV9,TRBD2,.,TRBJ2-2,TGTGCCAGCAGATATTACTGGCCGGGGGGGCCTTCAGCCGGGGAGCTGTTTTTT,CASRYYWPGGPSAGELFF
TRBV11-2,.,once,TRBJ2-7,TGTGCCAGCAGCTTAGATGAAGGTCAGGGGCTGTCCTACGAGCAGTACTTC,CASSLDEGQGLSYEQYF
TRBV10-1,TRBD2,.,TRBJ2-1,TGCGCCAGCAGCCTAGCGGGGGATGGAAATGAGCAGTTCTTC,CASSLAGDGNEQFF
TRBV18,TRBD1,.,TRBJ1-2,TGTGCCAGCTCACACTCGGGACAGGGTCTGTTTGGCTACACCTTC,CASSHSGQGLFGYTF
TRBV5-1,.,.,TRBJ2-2,TGCGCCAGCAGCATACAGGGTCGGAACACCGGGGAGCTGTTTTTT,CASSIQGRNTGELFF
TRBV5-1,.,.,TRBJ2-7,TGCGCCAGCGGCCTGGACACTACCTACGAGCAGTACTTC,CASGLDTTYEQYF
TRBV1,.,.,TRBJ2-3,TGCACCACCCGGTATAGCACAGATACGCAGTATTTT,CTTRYSTDTQYF
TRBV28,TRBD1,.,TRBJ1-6,TGTGCCAGCAGCCACGGACAGGGTGGATCCTATAATTCACCCCTCCACTTT,CASSHGQGGSYNSPLHF
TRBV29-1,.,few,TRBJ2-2,TGCAGCGTTCGAGTGGTGGGGGGAGGAGACACCGGGGAGCTGTTTTTT,CSVRVVGGGDTGELFF
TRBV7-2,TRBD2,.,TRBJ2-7,TGTGCCAGCGGCCAGACTAGCGGGGGCTACGAGCAGTACTTC,CASGQTSGGYEQYF
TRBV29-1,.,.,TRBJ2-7,TGCAGCGCAAGAGGGGGTTACGAGCAGTACTTC,CSARGGYEQYF
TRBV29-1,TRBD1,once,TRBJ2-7,TGCAGCGGACAGGGGCGGGATACCTACGAGCAGTACTTC,CSGQGRDTYEQYF
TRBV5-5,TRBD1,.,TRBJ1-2,TGTACCAGCAGCCCAGGCCCCTATTTGACAGGGAGCTATGGCTACACCTTC,CTSSPGPYLTGSYGYTF
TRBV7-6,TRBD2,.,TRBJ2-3,TGTGCCAGCAGCTTACTCATAGCGGGGGGGGCTTCTAGCACAGATACGCAGTATTTT,CASSLLIAGGASSTDTQYF
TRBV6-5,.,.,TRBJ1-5,TGTGCCAGCAGTTACTCTGGGGAGAGGCAGCCCCAGCATTTT,CASSYSGERQPQHF
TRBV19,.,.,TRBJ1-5,TGTGCGGTCAGGGAAGATGATCAGCCCCAGCATTTT,CAVREDDQPQHF
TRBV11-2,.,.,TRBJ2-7,TGTGCCAGCAGTCCGAGGCAGGACAGCTACGAGCAGTACTTC,CASSPRQDSYEQYF
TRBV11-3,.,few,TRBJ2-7,TGTGCCAGCAGCCCGGGGTCCGGCTCCTACGAGCAGTACTTC,CASSPGSGSYEQYF
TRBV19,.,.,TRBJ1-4,TGTGCCAGTGAACCGATGGGGGGACCTAATGAAAAACTGTTTTTT,CASEPMGGPNEKLFF
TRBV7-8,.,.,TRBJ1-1,TGTGCCAGCAGCCCAGCGGCAGGGGTCACTGAAGCTTTCTTT,CASSPAAGVTEAFF
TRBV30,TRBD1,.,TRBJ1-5,TGTGCCTGGACCACAGGGGACAGTAGCAATCAGCCCCAGCATTTT,CAWTTGDSSNQPQHF
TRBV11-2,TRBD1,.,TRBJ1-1,TGTGCCAGCAGCGATCCCGGGACAGGGCGCACTGAAGCTTTCTTT,CASSDPGTGRTEAFF
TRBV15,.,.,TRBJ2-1,TGTGCCACCAGCAGAGACCTCCATGCTAGCGAGGATGAGCAGTTCTTC,CATSRDLHASEDEQFF
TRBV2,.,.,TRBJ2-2,TGTGCCAGCAGTGGAAGTAGTTTTCTTACCGGGGAGCTGTTTTTT,CASSGSSFLTGELFF
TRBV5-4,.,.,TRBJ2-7,TGTGCCAGCAGCTTGGAGGCTAGCACTGGGCAGTACTTC,CASSLEASTGQYF
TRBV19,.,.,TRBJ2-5,TGTGCCAGTAGTTTACACCATATGTCCCAGTACTTC,CASSLHHMSQYF
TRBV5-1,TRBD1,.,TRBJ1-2,TGCGCCAGCAGCCAAAGGACAGGGGCGTATGGCCACACCTTC,CASSQRTGAYGHTF
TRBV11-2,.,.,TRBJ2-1,TGTGCCAGCAGCTCCGCAGGAAATCAGTTCTTC,CASSSAGNQFF
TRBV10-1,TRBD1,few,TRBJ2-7,TGCGCCAGCAGGGGACAGGGTTCCTACGAGCAGTACTTC,CASRGQGSYEQYF
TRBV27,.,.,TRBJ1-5,TGTGCCAGCAGGCTATCCTATAATCAGCCCCAGCATTTT,CASRLSYNQPQHF
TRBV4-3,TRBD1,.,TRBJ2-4,TGCGCCAGCAGCCAGACAACCGGGACAGTGGGAAACATTCAGTACTTC,CASSQTTGTVGNIQYF